This T cell receptor beta chain was identified in a study of siplizumab effects on memory and regulatory T cells. Whole-study findings and limits: The authors could not assign a naive or memory phenotype to roughly 75-96% of proliferating CD4+ or CD8+ clones. In siplizumab cultures, the suppressive function of proliferating Tregs remained unconfirmed.

TCRdb's copy holds only in-frame clones and misses some; the assay was immunoSEQ multiplex PCR. The sample holds 65,000 to 90,000 clones, 93% seen once. As regards this clone: The antigen remains undetermined.

Sequenced sample: CD8+ T cells sorted from blood. The source of this sequence is a human donor in good health.

In nucleotides, the CDR3 is TGTGCCACCAGCAGAGGCCCGAGACAGGCGAATAATTCACCCCTCCACTTT. This encodes CATSRGPRQANNSPLHF. The rearrangement joins TRBV15 to TRBJ1-6; tentatively, D is TRBD1 (6 bases). The germline gives CDR1 LNHNV, CDR2 YYDKDF (reference sequence). Between the trimmed V and J ends, which lost 1 base and 5 bases, there was a span of 15 bases. The CDR3 runs 17 residues. The full variable domain, rest sourced from reference TRBV15 and TRBJ1-6, is DAMVIQNPRYQVTQFGKPVTLSCSQTLNHNVMYWYQQKSSQAPKLLFHYYDKDFNNEADTPDNFQSRRPNTSFCFLDIRSPGLGDTAMYLCATSRGPRQANNSPLHFGNGTRLTVT.